The T cell receptor beta chain under discussion was sequenced for a study of monozygotic twins with inflammatory bowel disease. There are 14 residues in the CDR3. CDR1 and CDR2 (germline): KGHSH, LQKENI. TCRdb reprocessed the 5' RACE reads; each CDR3 protein has one entry and no DNA is given. The sample's table shows just over 300,000 distinct CDR3 sequences. The sample taken for sequencing was blood. The TCR sequence derives from a human donor with ulcerative colitis or Crohn's disease, or a healthy co-twin of an affected twin (not recorded which). The V and J genes are TRBV18 and TRBJ2-3; TCRdb calls TRBD2, which cannot be checked without DNA. CDR3 loop: CASSAGTSQDTQYF. Drawing the rest from reference TRBV18 and TRBJ2-3, the complete variable domain is NAGVMQNPRHLVRRRGQEARLRCSPMKGHSHVYWYRQLPEEGLKFMVYLQKENIIDESGMPKERFSAEFPKEGPSILRIQQVVRGDSAAYFCASSAGTSQDTQYFGPGTRLTVL.